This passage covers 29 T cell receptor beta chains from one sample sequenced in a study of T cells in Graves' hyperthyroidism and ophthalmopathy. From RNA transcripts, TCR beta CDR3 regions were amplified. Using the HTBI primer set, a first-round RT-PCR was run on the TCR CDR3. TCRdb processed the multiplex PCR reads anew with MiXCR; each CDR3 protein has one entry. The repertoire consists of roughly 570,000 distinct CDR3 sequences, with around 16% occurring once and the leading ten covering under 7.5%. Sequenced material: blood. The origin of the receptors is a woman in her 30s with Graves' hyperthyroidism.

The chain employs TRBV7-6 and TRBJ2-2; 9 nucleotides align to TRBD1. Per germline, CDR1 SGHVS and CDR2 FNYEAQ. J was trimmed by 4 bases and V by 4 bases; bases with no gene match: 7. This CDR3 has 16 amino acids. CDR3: CASSYGTGRPTGELFF. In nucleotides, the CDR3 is TGTGCCAGCAGCTATGGGACAGGGCGGCCCACCGGGGAGCTGTTTTTT.

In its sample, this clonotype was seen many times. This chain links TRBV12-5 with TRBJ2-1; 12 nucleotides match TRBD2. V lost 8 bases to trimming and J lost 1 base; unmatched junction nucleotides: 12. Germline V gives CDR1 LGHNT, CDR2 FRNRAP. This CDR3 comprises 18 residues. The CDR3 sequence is CASNRETSGGTSYNEQFF. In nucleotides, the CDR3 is TGTGCTAGTAATAGGGAGACTAGCGGGGGTACTTCCTACAATGAGCAGTTCTTC.

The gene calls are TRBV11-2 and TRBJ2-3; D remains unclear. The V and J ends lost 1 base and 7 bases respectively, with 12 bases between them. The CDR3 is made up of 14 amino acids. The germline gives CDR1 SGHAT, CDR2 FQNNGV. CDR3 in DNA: TGTGCCAGCAGCTTAGCGGGTAGCATGAATACGCAGTATTTT. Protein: CASSLAGSMNTQYF.

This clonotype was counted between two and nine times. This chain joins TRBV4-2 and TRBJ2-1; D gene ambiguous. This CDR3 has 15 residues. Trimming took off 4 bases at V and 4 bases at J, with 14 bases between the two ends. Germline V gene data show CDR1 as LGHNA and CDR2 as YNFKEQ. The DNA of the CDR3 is TGTGCCAGCAGCCGTCTGGCGGTAGATTACAATGAGCAGTTCTTC. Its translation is CASSRLAVDYNEQFF.

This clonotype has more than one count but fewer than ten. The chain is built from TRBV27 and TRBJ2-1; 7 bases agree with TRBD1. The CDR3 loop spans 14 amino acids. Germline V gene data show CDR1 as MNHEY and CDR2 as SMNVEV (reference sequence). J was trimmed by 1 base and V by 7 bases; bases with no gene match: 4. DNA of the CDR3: TGTGCCAGCACCTCGACAGGGTCCTACAATGAGCAGTTCTTC. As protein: CASTSTGSYNEQFF.

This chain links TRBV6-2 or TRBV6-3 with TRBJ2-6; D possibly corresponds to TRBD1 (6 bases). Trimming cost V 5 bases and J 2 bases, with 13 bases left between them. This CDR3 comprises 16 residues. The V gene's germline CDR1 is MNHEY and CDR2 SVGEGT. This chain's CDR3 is CASSPQGLAGANVLTF. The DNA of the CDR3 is TGTGCCAGCAGTCCACAGGGTTTGGCTGGGGCCAACGTCCTGACTTTC.

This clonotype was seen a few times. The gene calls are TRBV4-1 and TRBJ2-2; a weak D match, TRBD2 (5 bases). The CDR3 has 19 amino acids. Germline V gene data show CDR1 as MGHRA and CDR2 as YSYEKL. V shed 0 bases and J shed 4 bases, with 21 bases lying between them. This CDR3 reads CASSQDPSGNHRGTGELFF. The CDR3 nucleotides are TGCGCCAGCAGCCAAGACCCGTCGGGCAACCATCGGGGCACCGGGGAGCTGTTTTTT.

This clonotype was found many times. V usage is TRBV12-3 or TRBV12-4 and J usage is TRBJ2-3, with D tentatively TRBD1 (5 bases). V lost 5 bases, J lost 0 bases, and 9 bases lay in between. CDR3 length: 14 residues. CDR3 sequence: CASSPRASTDTQYF. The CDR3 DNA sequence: TGTGCCAGCAGTCCCAGGGCTAGCACAGATACGCAGTATTTT.

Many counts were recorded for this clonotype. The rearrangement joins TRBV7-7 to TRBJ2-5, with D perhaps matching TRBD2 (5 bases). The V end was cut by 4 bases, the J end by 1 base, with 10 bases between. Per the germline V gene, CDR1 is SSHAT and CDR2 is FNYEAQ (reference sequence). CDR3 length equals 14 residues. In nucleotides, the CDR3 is TGTGCCAGCAGCTATAGGACTGGCCAAGAGACCCAGTACTTC. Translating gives CASSYRTGQETQYF.

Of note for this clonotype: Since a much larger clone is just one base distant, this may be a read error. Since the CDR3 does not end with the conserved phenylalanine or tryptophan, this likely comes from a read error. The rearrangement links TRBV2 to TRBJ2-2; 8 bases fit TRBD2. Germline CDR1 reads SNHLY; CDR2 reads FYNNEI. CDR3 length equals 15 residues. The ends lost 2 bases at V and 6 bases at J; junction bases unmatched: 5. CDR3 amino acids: CASSEPSGQSGELFS. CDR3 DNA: TGTGCCAGCAGTGAACCTAGCGGGCAGTCCGGGGAGCTGTTTTCT.

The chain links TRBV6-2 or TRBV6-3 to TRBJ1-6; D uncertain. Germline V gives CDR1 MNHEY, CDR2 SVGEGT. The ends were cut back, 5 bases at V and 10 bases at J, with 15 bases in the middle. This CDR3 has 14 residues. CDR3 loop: CASSLTHPGSPLHF. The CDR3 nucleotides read TGTGCCAGCAGTCTGACACACCCCGGATCACCCCTCCACTTT.

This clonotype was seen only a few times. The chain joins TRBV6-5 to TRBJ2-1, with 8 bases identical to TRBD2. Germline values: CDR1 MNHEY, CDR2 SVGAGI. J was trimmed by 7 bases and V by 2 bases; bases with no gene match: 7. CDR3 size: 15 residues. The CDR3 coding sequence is TGTGCCAGCAGTTACGAGGGACTAGGGGGGAATGAGCAGTTCTTC. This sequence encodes CASSYEGLGGNEQFF.

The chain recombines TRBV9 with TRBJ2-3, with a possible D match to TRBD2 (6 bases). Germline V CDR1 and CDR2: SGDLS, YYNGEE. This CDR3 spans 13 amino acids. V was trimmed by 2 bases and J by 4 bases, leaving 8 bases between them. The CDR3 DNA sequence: TGTGCCAGCAGCGTCGGGGGACCAGATACGCAGTATTTT. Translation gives CASSVGGPDTQYF.

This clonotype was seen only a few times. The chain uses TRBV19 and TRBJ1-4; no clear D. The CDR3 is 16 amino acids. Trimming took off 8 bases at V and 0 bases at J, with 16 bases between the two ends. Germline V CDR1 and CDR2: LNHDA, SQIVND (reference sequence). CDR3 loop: CASSWNIATTNEKLFF. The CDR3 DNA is TGTGCCAGTTCTTGGAACATCGCGACAACTAATGAAAAACTGTTTTTT.

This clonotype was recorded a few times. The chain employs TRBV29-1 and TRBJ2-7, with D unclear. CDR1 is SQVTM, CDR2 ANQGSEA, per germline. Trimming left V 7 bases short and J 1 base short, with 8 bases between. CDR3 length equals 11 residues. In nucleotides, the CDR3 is TGCAGCGCGTCAAGTTCCTACGAGCAGTACTTC. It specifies CSASSSYEQYF.

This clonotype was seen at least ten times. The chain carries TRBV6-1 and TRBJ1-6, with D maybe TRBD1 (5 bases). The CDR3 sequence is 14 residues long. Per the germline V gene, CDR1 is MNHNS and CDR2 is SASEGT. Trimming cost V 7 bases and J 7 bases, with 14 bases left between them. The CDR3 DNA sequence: TGTGCCAGCACCTACGGGGGGACCAATTCACCCCTCCACTTT. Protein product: CASTYGGTNSPLHF.

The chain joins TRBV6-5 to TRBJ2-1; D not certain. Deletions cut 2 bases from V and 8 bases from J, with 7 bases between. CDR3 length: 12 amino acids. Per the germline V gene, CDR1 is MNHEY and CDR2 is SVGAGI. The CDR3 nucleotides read TGTGCCAGCAGTTACGGTCGGTATGAGCAGTTCTTC. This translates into CASSYGRYEQFF.

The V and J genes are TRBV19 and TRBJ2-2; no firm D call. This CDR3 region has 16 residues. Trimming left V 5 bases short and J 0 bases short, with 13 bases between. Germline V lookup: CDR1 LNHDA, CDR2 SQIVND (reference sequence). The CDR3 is CASSWYENANTGELFF. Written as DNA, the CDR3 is TGTGCCAGTAGTTGGTACGAAAACGCGAACACCGGGGAGCTGTTTTTT. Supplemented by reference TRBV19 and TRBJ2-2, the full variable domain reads DGGITQSPKYLFRKEGQNVTLSCEQNLNHDAMYWYRQDPGQGLRLIYYSQIVNDFQKGDIAEGYSVSREKKESFPLTVTSAQKNPTAFYLCASSWYENANTGELFFGEGSRLTVL.

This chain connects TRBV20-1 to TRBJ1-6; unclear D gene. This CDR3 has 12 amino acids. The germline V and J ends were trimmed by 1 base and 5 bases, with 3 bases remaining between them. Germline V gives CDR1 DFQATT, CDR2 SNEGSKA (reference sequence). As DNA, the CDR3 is TGCAGTGCTAGAGTCGATAATTCACCCCTCCACTTT. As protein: CSARVDNSPLHF.

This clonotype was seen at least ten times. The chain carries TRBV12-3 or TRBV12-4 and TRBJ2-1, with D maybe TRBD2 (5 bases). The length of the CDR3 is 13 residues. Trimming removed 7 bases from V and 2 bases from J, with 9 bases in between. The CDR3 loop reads CASTPGTYNEQFF. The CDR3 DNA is TGTGCCAGCACCCCGGGGACCTACAATGAGCAGTTCTTC.

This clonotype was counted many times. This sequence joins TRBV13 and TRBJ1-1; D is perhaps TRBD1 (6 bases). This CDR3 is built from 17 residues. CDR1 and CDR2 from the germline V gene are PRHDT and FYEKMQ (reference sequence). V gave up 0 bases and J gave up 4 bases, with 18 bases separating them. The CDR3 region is CASSLGYGDTILTEAFF. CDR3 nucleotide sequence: TGTGCCAGCAGCTTAGGCTATGGGGACACGATCCTCACTGAAGCTTTCTTT.

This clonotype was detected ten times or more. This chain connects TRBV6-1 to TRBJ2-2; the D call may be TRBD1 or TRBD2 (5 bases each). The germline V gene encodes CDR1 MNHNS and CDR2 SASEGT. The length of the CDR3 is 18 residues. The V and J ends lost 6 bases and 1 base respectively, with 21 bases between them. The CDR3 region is CASSSRGTAFMNTGELFF. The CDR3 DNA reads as TGTGCCAGCAGCTCCCGTGGGACCGCCTTTATGAACACCGGGGAGCTGTTTTTT.

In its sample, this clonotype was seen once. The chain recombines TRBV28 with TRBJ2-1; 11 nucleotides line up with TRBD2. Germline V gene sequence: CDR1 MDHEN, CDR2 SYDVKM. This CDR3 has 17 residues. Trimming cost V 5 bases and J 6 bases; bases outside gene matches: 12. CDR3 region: CASSLPSGTSGVNEQFF. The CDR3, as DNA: TGTGCCAGCAGTCTCCCCTCCGGGACTAGCGGAGTCAATGAGCAGTTCTTC.

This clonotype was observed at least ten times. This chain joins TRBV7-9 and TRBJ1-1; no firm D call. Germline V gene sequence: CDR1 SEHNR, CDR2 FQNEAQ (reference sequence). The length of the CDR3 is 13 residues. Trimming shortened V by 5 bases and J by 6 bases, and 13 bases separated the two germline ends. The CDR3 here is CASSPGGSAEAFF. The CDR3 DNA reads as TGTGCCAGCAGCCCCGGCGGGTCGGCTGAAGCTTTCTTT.

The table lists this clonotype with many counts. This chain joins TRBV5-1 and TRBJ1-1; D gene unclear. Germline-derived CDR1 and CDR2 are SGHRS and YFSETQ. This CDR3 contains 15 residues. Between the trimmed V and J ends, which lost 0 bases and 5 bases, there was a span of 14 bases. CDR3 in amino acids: CASSLVGVRETEAFF. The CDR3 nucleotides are TGCGCCAGCAGCTTGGTCGGGGTGAGGGAAACTGAAGCTTTCTTT.

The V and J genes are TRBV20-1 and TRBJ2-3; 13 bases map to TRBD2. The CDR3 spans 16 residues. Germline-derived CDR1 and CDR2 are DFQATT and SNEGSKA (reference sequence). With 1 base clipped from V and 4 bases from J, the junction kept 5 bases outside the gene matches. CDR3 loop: CSARVGLAGFPDTQYF. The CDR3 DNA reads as TGCAGTGCTAGAGTGGGACTAGCGGGATTCCCAGATACGCAGTATTTT.

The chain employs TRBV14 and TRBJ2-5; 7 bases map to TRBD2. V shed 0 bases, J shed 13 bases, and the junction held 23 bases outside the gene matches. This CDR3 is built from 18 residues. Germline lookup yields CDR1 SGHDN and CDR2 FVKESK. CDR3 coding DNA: TGTGCCAGCAGCCAAGATGGTAGGGGCCTGATCGCTAGCGGTGGACCGTACTTC. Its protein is CASSQDGRGLIASGGPYF.

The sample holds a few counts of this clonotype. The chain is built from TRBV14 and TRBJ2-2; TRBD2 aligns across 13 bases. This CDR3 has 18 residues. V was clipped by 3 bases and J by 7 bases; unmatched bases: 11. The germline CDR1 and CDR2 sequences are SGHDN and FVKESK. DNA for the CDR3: TGTGCCAGCAGCCATTGGCGTGGGGGACTAGCGGGGAACGGGGAGCTGTTTTTT. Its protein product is CASSHWRGGLAGNGELFF.

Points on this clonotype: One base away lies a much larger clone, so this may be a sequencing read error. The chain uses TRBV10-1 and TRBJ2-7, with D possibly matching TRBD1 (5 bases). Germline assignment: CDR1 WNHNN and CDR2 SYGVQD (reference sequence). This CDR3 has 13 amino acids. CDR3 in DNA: TGCACCAGCAGTGGACAACCTTTCTCCGAGCAGTACTTC. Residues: CTSSGQPFSEQYF.